This entry is about one T cell receptor (beta chain). The target antigen is unknown. This entry belongs to a study of cytomegalovirus exposure and HLA in healthy donors. TCRdb's copy holds only in-frame clones and misses some; the assay was immunoSEQ multiplex PCR. The sample has over 85,000 clones, approximately 90% seen once. The donors were in the approximately 120-subject validation cohort; that cohort was separate from the approximately 700-subject first cohort. V was pared by 4 bases and J by 1 base, with 4 bases between. The length of the CDR3 is 11 residues. CDR1 is DFQATT, CDR2 SNEGSKA, per germline (reference sequence). Whole-study results and caveats: For cytomegalovirus status, the classifier reportedly gave diagnoses with high specificity and sensitivity. Rarity characterized most TCR sequences, yet some public TCRs appeared in many donors.

The sequence derives from a woman aged 25 to 45 in good health and CMV-seropositive. The sample taken for sequencing was PBMCs. V gene TRBV20-1 combines with J gene TRBJ1-1; D unclear. The CDR3 DNA sequence: TGCAGTGCTACAGGGAACACTGAAGCTTTCTTT. This gives the protein CSATGNTEAFF.